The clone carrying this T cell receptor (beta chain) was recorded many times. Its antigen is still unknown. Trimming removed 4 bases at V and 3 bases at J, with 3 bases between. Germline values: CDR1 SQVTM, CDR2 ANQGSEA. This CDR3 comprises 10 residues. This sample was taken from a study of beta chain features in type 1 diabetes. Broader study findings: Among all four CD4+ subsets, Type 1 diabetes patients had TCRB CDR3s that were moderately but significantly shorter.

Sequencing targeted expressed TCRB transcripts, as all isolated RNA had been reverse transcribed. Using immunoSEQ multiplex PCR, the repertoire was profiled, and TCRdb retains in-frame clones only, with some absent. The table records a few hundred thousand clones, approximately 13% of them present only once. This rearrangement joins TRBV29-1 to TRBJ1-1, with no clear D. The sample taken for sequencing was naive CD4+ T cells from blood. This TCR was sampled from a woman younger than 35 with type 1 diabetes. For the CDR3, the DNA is TGCAGCGTTGCTGACACTGAAGCTTTCTTT. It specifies CSVADTEAFF.